Below, 4 T cell receptor beta chains from the same sample are listed, as sequenced in a study of blood T cells in healthy people across ages. It was with a sample-barcoded 5' primer and a J-beta primer mix that a second PCR of about 6 to 12 cycles was run. TCRdb reanalysed the 5' RACE reads using MiXCR and keeps one entry per CDR3 protein. The data contain over 1,500,000 distinct CDR3 sequences, around 42% of them seen just once; the ten biggest clones take up under 30%. What was sequenced was blood. These receptors came from a human donor in good health.

The CDR3 bases are TGTGCCAGCAGCTTACAGTATAATGAAAAACTGTTTTTT. It translates to CASSLQYNEKLFF. V and J are TRBV7-2 and TRBJ1-4; D is unclear. V was trimmed by 2 bases and J by 4 bases, leaving 5 bases between them. Per the germline V gene, CDR1 is SGHTA and CDR2 is FQGNSA. The CDR3 consists of 13 residues.

As to this clonotype: One end of the junction varies from germline; a read error may be responsible. V and J are TRBV12-3 or TRBV12-4 and TRBJ2-3; 9 nucleotides align to TRBD2. This CDR3 spans 16 amino acids. The CDR3 bases are TGTGCCAGCAGTTCCGTAGCGGGGGCTAGCACAGGTACGCAGTATTTT. As protein: CASSSVAGASTGTQYF.

This clonotype has a count of ten or more. The chain has TRBV7-2 and TRBJ2-7; D is unclear. The V end was cut by 3 bases, the J end by 1 base, with 7 bases between. This CDR3 region has 13 residues. In germline, CDR1 is SGHTA, CDR2 FQGNSA. The CDR3 sequence: CASSFLVSYEQYF. The CDR3 bases are TGTGCCAGCAGCTTCTTGGTATCCTACGAGCAGTACTTC.

A remark on this clonotype: The junction departs from germline at one end; a sequencing error may be responsible. The chain combines TRBV12-3 or TRBV12-4 with TRBJ2-5, with D perhaps being TRBD1 or TRBD2 (5 bases each). This CDR3 is 13 amino acids long. The CDR3 loop is CAGSWDGGSTQYF. The CDR3 nucleotides are TGTGCCGGCAGCTGGGACGGCGGATCCACCCAGTACTTC.